This TCR beta chain comes out of a study of blood T cells in healthy people across ages (dated by TCRdb to between 2014 and 2016). Study-wide context: In model experiments, roughly one uniquely barcoded TCR beta cDNA molecule per two T cells was captured by template switching. The study analyzed two additional independent replicas of 1 million unique cDNA reads from the same blood draw for two donors, one aged 18 to 30 and one aged 80 or older. To avoid experimental bias, donors of different ages were spread randomly across the sequencing lanes. Age-related changes in TCR beta repertoire diversity were measured in the study by deep sequencing normalized with unique cDNA molecular identifiers. The donors were split into four age groups: young (average 16 years), middle-aged (39), aged (more than 60) and long-lived (roughly 77). What the work shows at the level of the full study, not this receptor alone: Because donor CMV infection status was unknown, age-related changes in expanded clonotypes were potentially confounded. Compared with the aged group, the long-lived group had more naive CD4+ T cells, fewer expanded clones and increased TCR diversity, a pattern suggesting age selection. Conclusive comparison of naive and antigen-experienced compartments was prevented by the profiling of bulk unsorted PBMCs. As age increased, observed TCR beta diversity per million T cells dropped in a roughly linear way, and a significant reduction was already evident by age 40. Estimates of total diversity from one million sequenced T cells were regarded as lower bounds and underestimates. There was a strong correlation between observed TCR beta diversity and the percentage of naive T cells measured by flow cytometry.

Donors were a few dozen systemically healthy Caucasian individuals from Russia aged about 6 to 100 years. Around 9.9 milliliters of peripheral blood were collected from each donor into EDTA-treated Vacutainer tubes. Ficoll-Paque density-gradient centrifugation was used to isolate PBMCs, with at least 7 million obtained per sample. Trizol reagent was used to extract total RNA from PBMCs, with at least 6 micrograms per sample. For every donor, flow cytometry on a PBMC aliquot measured the percentage of naive CD45RAhigh/CD27high T cells. Relative to germline, V is missing 9 bases and J is missing 2 bases, with 10 bases of the junction outside any gene match. The CDR3 runs 15 residues from the cysteine to the phenylalanine. Only the CDR3 region is kept as DNA, spanning 45 bases read in frame from base 1. Per the germline V gene (reference sequence), MNHEY is the CDR1 and SMNVEV is the CDR2. Concerning this clonotype: The clone's antigen remains unknown. Per-base qualities were not stored, and no clone one base away is much larger.

Libraries were constructed by 5' RACE. Sequencing took place on an Illumina HiSeq 2500. A second PCR of roughly 7 to 11 cycles was run with a J-beta primer mix and a sample-barcoded 5' primer. A template-switch 5' adaptor carrying 12 random nucleotides introduced a unique molecular identifier onto each TCR beta cDNA molecule. Each sample yielded at least 3 million CDR3-containing paired-end reads. The Mint cDNA synthesis kit, primed by a TRBC-specific oligonucleotide, was used to synthesize first-strand cDNA from all RNA. All cDNA was treated with uracil-DNA glycosylase and then went through a first 18-cycle PCR with the universal primers M1SS and BC2_uni_R. The study's own analysis went as follows. Each sample was normalized by randomly selecting 1 million high-quality reads, each carrying a distinct molecular identifier. Reads sharing molecular identifiers were discarded rather than binned into consensus sequences. CDR3 identification, clonotype clustering and error correction used MiTCR with a Q25 quality threshold and the strictest error-elimination algorithm. A nonparametric unseen species model using Euler transformation provided a lower-bound estimate of total TCR beta diversity. In TCRdb, the public reads were trimmed at Q25 with fastp and aligned with MiXCR, with productive beta chains retained. Rows are unified per CDR3 protein, each entry keeping the most common DNA and genes. TCRdb's processing, not the study's, gives the V and J calls here. The sample table lists about 670,000 distinct CDR3 sequences, around 50% of them with a count of one. The ten largest clones take up about 13% of the sample.

This sequence uses TRBV27 and TRBJ2-3; TRBD1 lines up with 8 middle nucleotides. The receptor comes from a woman aged 80 or over in good health. Sequencing was performed on blood. At the DNA level, the sequence is TGTGCCAGTACCGTCGGGGACAGGACCACAGATACGCAGTATTTT. Its protein product is CASTVGDRTTDTQYF.